Presented here are 21 T cell receptor beta chains from one specimen sequenced in a study of OX40 agonist ivuxolimab in advanced cancers. TCRdb's copy holds only in-frame clones and misses some; the assay was immunoSEQ multiplex PCR. The data show fewer than 85,000 clones, 86% seen once. The sample in question was CD4+ or CD8+ T cells sorted from blood, obtained in a trial of the OX40 agonist ivuxolimab. The source is an adult with an advanced solid tumor such as melanoma, head and neck, liver or kidney cancer.

This clone was observed once. The chain combines TRBV2 with TRBJ1-5; D ambiguous. V was clipped by 8 bases and J by 1 base, with 9 bases between them. Germline V gives CDR1 SNHLY, CDR2 FYNNEI. The length of the CDR3 is 13 residues. The CDR3 region is CASLEGSNQPQHF. In DNA, the CDR3 is TGTGCCAGCTTAGAGGGAAGCAATCAGCCCCAGCATTTT.

The rearrangement joins TRBV6-5 to TRBJ2-7; weak D call: TRBD2 (6 bases). Trimming stripped 5 bases from V and 3 bases from J, with 14 bases between. The CDR3 is made up of 14 amino acids. CDR1 is MNHEY and CDR2 is SVGAGI in the germline V gene. CDR3: CASSRQWRGYEQYF. CDR3 in DNA: TGTGCCAGCAGTCGCCAGTGGCGGGGCTACGAGCAGTACTTC.

Only one count was recorded for this clone. V and J are TRBV2 and TRBJ2-6; D gene unclear. The CDR3 sequence is 14 residues long. Trimming shortened V by 7 bases and J by 0 bases, and 7 bases separated the two germline ends. Germline V gives CDR1 SNHLY, CDR2 FYNNEI. The CDR3 region has the DNA TGTGCCAGCACGCCTGGCTCTGGGGCCAACGTCCTGACTTTC. It specifies CASTPGSGANVLTF.

In its sample, this clone was seen a few times. V and J are TRBV28 and TRBJ2-7, with TRBD1 identical over 10 bases. Trimming took 6 bases from V and 1 from J; bases not matched to a gene: 9. The CDR3 runs to 16 residues. Germline CDR1 reads MDHEN; CDR2 reads SYDVKM. CDR3 loop: CASRRLDRGVSYEQYF. The CDR3 DNA reads as TGTGCCAGCAGGCGTCTGGACAGGGGGGTTTCCTACGAGCAGTACTTC.

The V call is TRBV6-5, the J call TRBJ1-1; TRBD1 is a possible D gene (6 bases). The CDR3 has 11 residues. CDR1 and CDR2 (germline): MNHEY, SVGAGI. Trimming left V 4 bases short and J 11 bases short, with 11 bases between. CDR3 residues: CASSSRGYAFF. The DNA for the CDR3 is TGTGCCAGCAGTTCCAGGGGATACGCTTTCTTT.

A few counts support this clone. The CDR3 reads CSVGGGGEGVAPYEQYF. The CDR3 coding sequence is TGCAGCGTTGGGGGCGGGGGGGAAGGAGTTGCCCCCTACGAGCAGTACTTC. The chain recombines TRBV29-1 with TRBJ2-7; the match to TRBD2 covers 9 bases. The germline V gene encodes CDR1 SQVTM and CDR2 ANQGSEA. Trimming cost V 4 bases and J 2 bases; bases outside gene matches: 15. CDR3 length equals 17 residues.

V gene TRBV9 combines with J gene TRBJ2-7; D perhaps matches TRBD2 (6 bases). The germline CDR1 and CDR2 sequences are SGDLS and YYNGEE. With 0 bases removed from V and 0 bases from J, the gap between germline ends came to 10 bases. The CDR3 totals 15 residues. CDR3: CASSVGGTVSYEQYF. The CDR3, as DNA: TGTGCCAGCAGCGTAGGGGGGACTGTCTCCTACGAGCAGTACTTC.

This rearrangement joins TRBV7-2 to TRBJ2-7, with TRBD2 as a possible D gene (5 bases). Trimming pared 1 base from V and 6 bases from J, leaving 16 bases between. Germline V gene sequence: CDR1 SGHTA, CDR2 FQGNSA. The CDR3 contains 15 residues. This CDR3 is CASSLDSRALGEQYF. The CDR3, as DNA: TGTGCCAGCAGCTTAGATTCTCGGGCACTAGGCGAGCAGTACTTC.

This chain joins TRBV19 and TRBJ1-5; 7 positions match TRBD1. The V segment lost 5 bases and the J segment 0 bases; nucleotides outside the gene matches: 7. The length of the CDR3 is 16 residues. Germline CDR1 reads LNHDA; CDR2 reads SQIVND (reference sequence). CDR3 coding DNA: TGTGCCAGTAGTCCCTGGACAGGTGATAGCAATCAGCCCCAGCATTTT. It is translated as CASSPWTGDSNQPQHF.

This clone was picked up one time. In DNA, the CDR3 is TGTGCCAGCAGCTTGAACAGGGGGTCTGAGACCCAGTACTTC. Its protein product is CASSLNRGSETQYF. The chain is built from TRBV7-2 and TRBJ2-5; 8 positions agree with TRBD1. CDR3 length: 14 residues. V was pared by 3 bases and J by 5 bases, with 5 bases of the junction left unmatched. Germline-derived CDR1 and CDR2 are SGHTA and FQGNSA.

The chain links TRBV11-3 to TRBJ1-2; D unclear. This CDR3 spans 13 amino acids. Trimming removed 9 bases from V and 5 bases from J, with 16 bases in between. CDR1 is SGHNT, CDR2 YENEEA, per germline. CDR3 nucleotides: TGTGCCAGGGGTGGAGGCACCTTATATGGCTACACCTTC. This encodes CARGGGTLYGYTF.

The V gene is TRBV11-2, the J gene TRBJ1-1; no definite D call. The length of the CDR3 is 12 residues. The germline CDR1 and CDR2 sequences are SGHAT and FQNNGV. Trimming removed 3 bases at V and 0 bases at J, with 2 bases between. The CDR3 coding sequence is TGTGCCAGCAGCTTTATGAACACTGAAGCTTTCTTT. Translation: CASSFMNTEAFF.

There are a few counts of this clone. The chain recombines TRBV28 with TRBJ1-5; D may be TRBD1 (6 bases). Trimming shortened V by 5 bases and J by 6 bases, and 23 bases separated the two germline ends. Germline CDR1 reads MDHEN; CDR2 reads SYDVKM. The CDR3 runs 17 residues. The CDR3 sequence: CASSPPTRTGIRQPQHF. The CDR3 DNA sequence: TGTGCCAGCAGTCCGCCCACGCGAACAGGGATTCGTCAGCCCCAGCATTTT. The full variable domain, its missing parts supplied by reference TRBV28 and TRBJ1-5, is DVKVTQSSRYLVKRTGEKVFLECVQDMDHENMFWYRQDPGLGLRLIYFSYDVKMKEKGDIPEGYSVSREKKERFSLILESASTNQTSMYLCASSPPTRTGIRQPQHFGDGTRLSIL.

V is TRBV7-2 and J is TRBJ2-5, with TRBD2 matching over 12 bases. CDR1 is SGHTA, CDR2 FQGNSA, per germline. CDR3 length: 18 amino acids. With V trimmed by 2 bases and J by 5 bases, 12 bases remained unmatched. The CDR3 spells CASSLRRLAGAGSETQYF. The CDR3 coding sequence is TGTGCCAGCAGCTTAAGGAGACTAGCGGGGGCAGGGTCGGAGACCCAGTACTTC.

The genes are TRBV5-1 and TRBJ1-1, with a tentative D call TRBD1 (6 bases). The CDR3 consists of 15 residues. CDR1 SGHRS and CDR2 YFSETQ come from the germline V gene. Trimming pared 4 bases from V and 5 bases from J, leaving 18 bases between. CDR3 loop: CASSASGVLGTEAFF. Here the CDR3 DNA reads TGCGCCAGCAGCGCCTCAGGGGTTCTAGGGACTGAAGCTTTCTTT.

V is TRBV7-2 and J is TRBJ2-5; tentatively, D is TRBD1 or TRBD2 (7 bases each). Per the germline V gene, CDR1 is SGHTA and CDR2 is FQGNSA. The CDR3 spans 17 residues. With 10 bases removed from V and 4 bases from J, the gap between germline ends came to 28 bases. CDR3 protein: CATHDFRGVNRGETQYF. The CDR3 nucleotides read TGTGCCACCCACGACTTCCGGGGGGTCAACAGGGGAGAGACCCAGTACTTC.

This clone was seen a handful of times. The chain employs TRBV7-3 and TRBJ2-3; the match to TRBD2 covers 9 bases. The CDR3 contains 18 residues. V dropped 5 bases and J dropped 4; count of bases not matched to a gene: 16. Germline CDR1 reads SGHTA; CDR2 reads FQGTGA. Written as DNA, the CDR3 is TGTGCCAGCAGCCCTGGCGACCCCTTAGCGGGGGAACCAGATACGCAGTATTTT. Residues: CASSPGDPLAGEPDTQYF.

This chain connects TRBV4-3 to TRBJ2-3; 8 bases line up with TRBD1. Germline V lookup: CDR1 LGHNA, CDR2 YSLEER. J gave up 6 bases and V 3 bases, and 8 bases lay outside the gene matches. There are 15 residues in the CDR3. The CDR3: CASSQEGRGLDTQYF. The CDR3 bases are TGCGCCAGCAGCCAGGAAGGCAGGGGGCTGGATACGCAGTATTTT.

The chain couples TRBV19 to TRBJ1-1; 11 positions match TRBD1. The CDR3 is 14 residues long. Germline CDR1 reads LNHDA; CDR2 reads SQIVND (reference sequence). V was pared by 3 bases and J by 6 bases, with 3 bases of the junction left unmatched. The DNA for the CDR3 is TGTGCCAGTAGTATTGGGGACAGGGGGGCTGAAGCTTTCTTT. Amino acids: CASSIGDRGAEAFF.

J is TRBJ2-2 and V is TRBV28; perhaps D is TRBD1 or TRBD2 (5 bases each). Between the trimmed V and J ends, which lost 3 bases and 4 bases, there was a span of 12 bases. The CDR3 extends over 15 amino acids. Germline CDR1 reads MDHEN; CDR2 reads SYDVKM. The CDR3 is CASSFGAALTGELFF. The CDR3 nucleotides are TGTGCCAGCAGTTTCGGGGCAGCTCTCACCGGGGAGCTGTTTTTT.

To note about this clone: The sample has other DNA sequences that encode this CDR3 too. This sequence joins TRBV5-1 and TRBJ1-1, with D unclear. V lost 0 bases and J lost 1, with 4 bases in between. This CDR3 is 13 amino acids long. Germline V gives CDR1 SGHRS, CDR2 YFSETQ. The DNA of the CDR3 is TGCGCCAGCAGCTTGGGCAGGAACACTGAAGCTTTCTTT. Translated: CASSLGRNTEAFF.